These 21 T cell receptor beta chains were all obtained from the same sample, sequenced in a study of blood T cells in healthy people across ages. A second PCR, run for about 6 to 11 cycles, used a sample-barcoded 5' primer plus a J-beta primer mix. TCRdb called the 5' RACE reads again in MiXCR, with one record for every CDR3 protein. The sample contains about 1.1 million distinct CDR3 sequences, approximately 38% of which appear only once. The sample consisted of blood. The receptors were sampled from a young man in good health.

The CDR3 sequence is CASSFPWGTGPRGYTF. CDR3 nucleotide sequence: TGTGCCAGCAGTTTCCCCTGGGGGACAGGCCCTCGAGGCTACACCTTC. This chain connects TRBV28 to TRBJ1-2, with 8 positions matching TRBD1. V lost 3 bases, J lost 8 bases, and 14 bases stayed unmatched. Germline CDR1 is MDHEN and CDR2 is SYDVKM. The CDR3 is 16 residues long.

The J gene is TRBJ1-2, the V gene TRBV7-2; D not certain. The CDR3 spans 15 residues. Trimming stripped 2 bases from V and 7 bases from J, with 17 bases between. CDR1 and CDR2 (germline): SGHTA, FQGNSA. The CDR3 DNA follows: TGTGCCAGCAGCTTACCGAGACTCCCCTTAATTGGCTACACCTTC. This translates into CASSLPRLPLIGYTF.

The chain carries TRBV10-3 and TRBJ1-1, with 7 bases fitting TRBD1. Germline-derived CDR1 and CDR2 are ENHRY and SYGVKD. V gave up 7 bases and J gave up 0 bases; unmatched junction bases: 5. The CDR3 contains 14 residues. The CDR3 DNA is TGTGCCATCACTCCCGGGACAGTGAACACTGAAGCTTTCTTT. This encodes CAITPGTVNTEAFF.

The chain carries TRBV28 and TRBJ1-5; D ambiguous. Trimming cost V 5 bases and J 6 bases, with 14 bases left between them. Germline V lookup: CDR1 MDHEN, CDR2 SYDVKM. The CDR3 extends over 14 amino acids. CDR3 sequence reads: CASSPQDLGQPQHF. The CDR3 nucleotides are TGTGCCAGCAGTCCCCAGGACCTAGGTCAGCCCCAGCATTTT.

The rearrangement links TRBV15 to TRBJ1-5; D gene ambiguous. V lost 1 base and J lost 2, with 12 bases in between. From germline, CDR1 is LNHNV and CDR2 YYDKDF (reference sequence). The CDR3 is 16 residues long. The CDR3 here is CATSRAKTTGNQPQHF. The DNA for the CDR3 is TGTGCCACCAGCAGAGCGAAGACCACGGGCAATCAGCCCCAGCATTTT.

The sample holds a few counts of this clonotype. The chain couples TRBV10-3 to TRBJ2-1; D is perhaps TRBD1 (6 bases). CDR3 length equals 12 residues. V was shortened by 11 bases and J by 9 bases, with 17 bases between the two germline ends. Germline CDR1 ENHRY, CDR2 SYGVKD. The CDR3 protein is CASGTPRGEQFF. DNA for the CDR3: TGTGCCTCCGGGACACCCAGGGGTGAGCAGTTCTTC.

The chain carries TRBV28 and TRBJ2-1, with D maybe TRBD1 (5 bases). The CDR3 runs to 16 residues. Germline CDR1 is MDHEN and CDR2 is SYDVKM. V was trimmed by 6 bases and J by 0 bases, leaving 15 bases between them. The CDR3 loop is CASSSHLGVSYNEQFF. The CDR3 nucleotides are TGTGCCAGCAGCTCCCACCTAGGGGTCTCCTACAATGAGCAGTTCTTC.

The V call is TRBV20-1, the J call TRBJ1-3; 7 nucleotides match TRBD1. CDR1 is DFQATT, CDR2 SNEGSKA, per germline (reference sequence). The CDR3 totals 14 residues. J gave up 8 bases and V 0 bases, and 7 bases lay outside the gene matches. The CDR3 here is CSARDERRGDTIYF. Written as DNA, the CDR3 is TGCAGTGCTAGAGATGAACGCAGGGGGGACACCATATATTTT.

This chain joins TRBV6-6 and TRBJ1-5, with 8 bases matching TRBD1. Germline-derived CDR1 and CDR2 are MNHNY and SVGAGI (reference sequence). CDR3 length: 15 residues. The V and J ends lost 5 bases and 2 bases, in that order; junction bases with no gene match: 5. The CDR3 is CASSLLQGGNQPQHF. CDR3 in DNA: TGTGCCAGCAGTCTCCTACAGGGGGGCAATCAGCCCCAGCATTTT.

The CDR3 sequence is CASRLPDAEAFF. In nucleotides, the CDR3 is TGTGCCAGCAGACTTCCCGACGCTGAAGCTTTCTTT. This rearrangement joins TRBV6-5 to TRBJ1-1; D remains unclear. From germline, CDR1 is MNHEY and CDR2 SVGAGI. CDR3 length equals 12 residues. Between the trimmed V and J ends, which lost 6 bases and 6 bases, there was a span of 11 bases.

This clonotype was observed a handful of times. J is TRBJ2-1 and V is TRBV27; D is undetermined. CDR1 is MNHEY, CDR2 SMNVEV, per germline (reference sequence). V lost 2 bases, J lost 2 bases, and 7 bases lay in between. CDR3 length: 14 amino acids. CDR3 sequence (DNA): TGTGCCAGCAGTTTAGGTAGTGCCTACAATGAGCAGTTCTTC. Amino acid sequence: CASSLGSAYNEQFF.

This clonotype was picked up a small number of times. J is TRBJ1-6 and V is TRBV20-1, with TRBD1 matching 7 bases. The CDR3 totals 14 residues. CDR1 is DFQATT, CDR2 SNEGSKA, per germline (reference sequence). V gave up 1 base and J gave up 6 bases; unmatched junction bases: 3. Here the CDR3 reads CSARATGVNSPLHF. The CDR3, as DNA: TGCAGTGCTAGAGCCACAGGGGTTAATTCACCCCTCCACTTT.

The chain couples TRBV27 to TRBJ1-5, with TRBD1 matching 7 bases. Losses at the gene ends were 6 bases for V and 9 bases for J; bases not matched to a gene: 8. Germline CDR1 reads MNHEY; CDR2 reads SMNVEV (reference sequence). The length of the CDR3 is 13 residues. The CDR3 DNA follows: TGTGCCAGCAGCGTAACAGGGGATTGGCCCCAGCATTTT. Amino acids: CASSVTGDWPQHF.

V usage is TRBV7-9 and J usage is TRBJ1-1, with D uncertain. Germline V gene data show CDR1 as SEHNR and CDR2 as FQNEAQ (reference sequence). The V and J ends lost 7 bases and 2 bases respectively, with 14 bases between them. CDR3 length: 14 amino acids. In nucleotides, the CDR3 is TGTGCCAGCAACCTGAAGGCTTTAAACACTGAAGCTTTCTTT. Residues: CASNLKALNTEAFF.

The chain carries TRBV2 and TRBJ2-1, with D perhaps TRBD1 or TRBD2 (5 bases each). The V gene's germline CDR1 is SNHLY and CDR2 FYNNEI. Trimming removed 5 bases from V and 0 bases from J, with 17 bases in between. The CDR3 is made up of 17 amino acids. DNA of the CDR3: TGTGCCAGCAGTCCTCGAGGGGTCAAGACCTCCTACAATGAGCAGTTCTTC. Translated: CASSPRGVKTSYNEQFF.

The chain employs TRBV5-6 and TRBJ2-1; D is undetermined. V dropped 4 bases and J dropped 6 bases, with 11 bases sitting between them. Germline V gene data show CDR1 as SGHDT and CDR2 as YYEEEE. The CDR3 length is 13 residues. The CDR3 loop is CASSRDTLNEQFF. The CDR3, as DNA: TGTGCCAGCAGCCGAGATACCCTCAATGAGCAGTTCTTC.

Concerning this clonotype: An end of the junction differs from the germline gene, which may be a read error. This chain uses TRBV25-1 with TRBJ2-3, with 8 bases matching TRBD2. The CDR3 has 16 residues. Per germline, CDR1 MGHDK and CDR2 SYGVNS. CDR3 DNA: TGTGCCGGCAGTGAATCTTGGCGGGGGGGCACAGATACGCAGTATTTT. Protein product: CAGSESWRGGTDTQYF.

The V call is TRBV27, the J call TRBJ1-4; unclear D gene. V shed 8 bases and J shed 8 bases, with 21 bases lying between them. The germline V gene encodes CDR1 MNHEY and CDR2 SMNVEV (reference sequence). This CDR3 has 15 residues. DNA for the CDR3: TGTGCCAGCCAAAAGGCCTCAATGTTGAGGGAAAAACTGTTTTTT. Translated, it gives CASQKASMLREKLFF.

The chain combines TRBV6-1 with TRBJ1-5; no definite D call. Germline V lookup: CDR1 MNHNS, CDR2 SASEGT. CDR3 length: 11 amino acids. Trimming removed 6 bases at V and 8 bases at J, with 8 bases between. The CDR3 DNA reads TGTGCCAGCAGAGGCGAGGAGCCCCAGCATTTT. Amino acid sequence: CASRGEEPQHF.

This clonotype occurred a few times. The chain combines TRBV7-2 with TRBJ2-3, with a possible D match to TRBD1 (5 bases). Germline V gives CDR1 SGHTA, CDR2 FQGNSA. The V and J ends lost 6 bases and 4 bases respectively, with 11 bases between them. The CDR3 sequence is 13 residues long. This CDR3 reads CASSRDSADTQYF. The DNA for the CDR3 is TGTGCCAGCAGTCGCGACAGTGCAGATACGCAGTATTTT.

There are many counts of this clonotype. One end of the junction is discordant with germline, which a read error may explain. The chain links TRBV7-9 to TRBJ1-2; the D is unclear. The CDR3 runs 14 residues. Germline lookup yields CDR1 SEHNR and CDR2 FQNEAQ (reference sequence). CDR3: CASSLGDPNYGYTF. Here the CDR3 DNA reads TGTGCCAGCAGTTTAGGCGACCCTAACTATGGCTACACCTTC. Full variable domain (rest looked up from reference TRBV7-9 and TRBJ1-2): DTGVSQNPRHKITKRGQNVTFRCDPISEHNRLYWYRQTLGQGPEFLTYFQNEAQLEKSRLLSDRFSAERPKGSFSTLEIQRTEQGDSAMYLCASSLGDPNYGYTFGSGTRLTVV.